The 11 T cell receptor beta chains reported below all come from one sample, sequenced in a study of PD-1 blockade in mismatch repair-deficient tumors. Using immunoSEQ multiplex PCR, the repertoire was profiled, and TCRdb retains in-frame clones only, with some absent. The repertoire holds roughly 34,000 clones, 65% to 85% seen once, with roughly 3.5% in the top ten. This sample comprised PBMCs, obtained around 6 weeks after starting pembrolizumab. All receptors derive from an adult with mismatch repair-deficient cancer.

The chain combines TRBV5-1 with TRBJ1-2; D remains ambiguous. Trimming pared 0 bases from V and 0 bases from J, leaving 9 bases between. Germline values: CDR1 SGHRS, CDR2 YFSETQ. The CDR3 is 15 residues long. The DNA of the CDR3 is TGCGCCAGCAGCTTGGCGGGCGGGACTAACTATGGCTACACCTTC. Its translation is CASSLAGGTNYGYTF.

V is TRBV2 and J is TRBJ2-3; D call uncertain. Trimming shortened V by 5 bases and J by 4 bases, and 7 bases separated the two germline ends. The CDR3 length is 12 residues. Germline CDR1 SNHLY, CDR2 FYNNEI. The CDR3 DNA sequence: TGTGCCAGCAGTCTTTTCGCAGATACGCAGTATTTT. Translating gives CASSLFADTQYF.

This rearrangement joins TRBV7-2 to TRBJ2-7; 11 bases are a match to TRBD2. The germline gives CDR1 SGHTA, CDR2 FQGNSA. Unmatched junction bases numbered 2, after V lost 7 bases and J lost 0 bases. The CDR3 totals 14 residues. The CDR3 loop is CASTLAGGSYEQYF. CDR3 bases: TGTGCCAGCACTCTAGCGGGGGGCTCCTACGAGCAGTACTTC.

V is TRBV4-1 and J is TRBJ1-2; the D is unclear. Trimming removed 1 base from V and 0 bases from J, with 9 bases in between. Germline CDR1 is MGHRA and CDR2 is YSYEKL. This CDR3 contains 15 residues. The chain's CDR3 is CASSQGLLANYGYTF. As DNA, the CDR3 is TGCGCCAGCAGCCAAGGTCTACTAGCTAACTATGGCTACACCTTC.

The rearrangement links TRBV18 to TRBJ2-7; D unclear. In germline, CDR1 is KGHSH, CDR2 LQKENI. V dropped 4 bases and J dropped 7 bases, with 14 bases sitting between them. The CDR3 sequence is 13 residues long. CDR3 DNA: TGTGCCAGCTCACTAAAATCTTTCGGGGAGCAGTACTTC. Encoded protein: CASSLKSFGEQYF. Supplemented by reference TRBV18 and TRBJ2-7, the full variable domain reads NAGVMQNPRHLVRRRGQEARLRCSPMKGHSHVYWYRQLPEEGLKFMVYLQKENIIDESGMPKERFSAEFPKEGPSILRIQQVVRGDSAAYFCASSLKSFGEQYFGPGTRLTVT.

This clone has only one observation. The CDR3 nucleotides read TGTGCCAGTAGTTCCTCAGGTAGGACTGAAGCTTTCTTT. Residues: CASSSSGRTEAFF. V gene TRBV19 combines with J gene TRBJ1-1, with unresolved D. Trimming pared 5 bases from V and 5 bases from J, leaving 12 bases between. Germline CDR1 LNHDA, CDR2 SQIVND (reference sequence). The CDR3 totals 13 residues. Looking up the rest from reference TRBV19 and TRBJ1-1 gives the full variable domain: DGGITQSPKYLFRKEGQNVTLSCEQNLNHDAMYWYRQDPGQGLRLIYYSQIVNDFQKGDIAEGYSVSREKKESFPLTVTSAQKNPTAFYLCASSSSGRTEAFFGQGTRLTVV.

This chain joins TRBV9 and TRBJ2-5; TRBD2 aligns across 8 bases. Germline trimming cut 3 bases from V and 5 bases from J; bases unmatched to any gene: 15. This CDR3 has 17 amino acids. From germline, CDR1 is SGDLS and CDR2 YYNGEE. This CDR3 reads CASSGLGVSGTGETQYF. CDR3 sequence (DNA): TGTGCCAGCAGCGGCCTCGGTGTTAGCGGGACGGGTGAGACCCAGTACTTC.

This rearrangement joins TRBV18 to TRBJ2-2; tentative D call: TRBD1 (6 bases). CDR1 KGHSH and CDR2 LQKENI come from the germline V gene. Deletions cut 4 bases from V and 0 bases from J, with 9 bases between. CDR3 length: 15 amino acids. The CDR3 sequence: CASSLGQPNTGELFF. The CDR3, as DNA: TGTGCCAGCTCACTAGGACAGCCGAACACCGGGGAGCTGTTTTTT. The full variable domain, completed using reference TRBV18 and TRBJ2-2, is NAGVMQNPRHLVRRRGQEARLRCSPMKGHSHVYWYRQLPEEGLKFMVYLQKENIIDESGMPKERFSAEFPKEGPSILRIQQVVRGDSAAYFCASSLGQPNTGELFFGEGSRLTVL.

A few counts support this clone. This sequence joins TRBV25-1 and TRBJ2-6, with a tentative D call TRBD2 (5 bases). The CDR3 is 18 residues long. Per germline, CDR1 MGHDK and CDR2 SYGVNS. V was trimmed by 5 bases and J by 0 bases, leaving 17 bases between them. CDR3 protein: CASSSPEGLASGANVLTF. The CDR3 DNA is TGTGCCAGCAGTTCCCCGGAAGGACTGGCCTCTGGGGCCAACGTCCTGACTTTC.

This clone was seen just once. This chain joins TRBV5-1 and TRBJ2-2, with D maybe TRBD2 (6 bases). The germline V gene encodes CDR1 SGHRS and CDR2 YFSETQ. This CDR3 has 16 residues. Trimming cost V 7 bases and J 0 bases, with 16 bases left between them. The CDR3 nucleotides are TGCGCCAGCTCCATGTTCGGGAGAACGAACACCGGGGAGCTGTTTTTT. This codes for CASSMFGRTNTGELFF.

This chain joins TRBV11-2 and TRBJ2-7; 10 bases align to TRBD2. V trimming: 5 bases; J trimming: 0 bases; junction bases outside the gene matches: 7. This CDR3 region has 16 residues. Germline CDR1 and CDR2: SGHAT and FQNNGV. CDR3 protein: CASSHPRTSGSYEQYF. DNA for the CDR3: TGTGCCAGCAGCCACCCACGGACTAGCGGCTCCTACGAGCAGTACTTC.